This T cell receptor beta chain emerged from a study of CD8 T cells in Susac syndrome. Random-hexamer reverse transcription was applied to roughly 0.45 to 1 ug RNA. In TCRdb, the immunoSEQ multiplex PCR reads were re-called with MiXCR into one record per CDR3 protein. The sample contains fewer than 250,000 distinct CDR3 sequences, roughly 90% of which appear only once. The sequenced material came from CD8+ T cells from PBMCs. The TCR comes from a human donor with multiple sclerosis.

The CDR3 bases are TGTGCCAGCAGCCCACCCCTAGCCCCCGAGCAGTACTTC. Protein product: CASSPPLAPEQYF. The V call is TRBV2, the J call TRBJ2-7, with a weak D call TRBD2 (5 bases). The CDR3 has 13 residues. CDR1 is SNHLY, CDR2 FYNNEI, per germline. V lost 6 bases to trimming and J lost 6 bases, with 15 bases between them.